The subject of this entry is one T cell receptor (beta chain). Its recognized antigen is unknown. No clone much larger than this one lies a single base away; base qualities are absent. The library came from the immunoSEQ multiplex PCR assay. For most patients, high-throughput TCR-beta CDR3 sequencing of genomic DNA was performed by Adaptive Biotechnologies. The authors' pipeline ran thus. Adaptive's ImmunoSEQ software supplied the TCR sequencing data for around 19 patients, while MiXCR and VDJtools were used to process three other patients. CDR3 nucleotide sequences shared by donor and recipient were removed because the origin of these sequences could not be assigned. To be classed as alloreactive, a clone needed at least 2-fold expansion over unstimulated cells and a minimum CFSE-low frequency of 0.002% (template counts) or 0.001% (read counts). Clones were considered mappable if detected in sequenced pre-transplant spleen, lymph node, or MLR CFSE-low populations of the donor or recipient. Cumulative frequency of alloreactive clones was calculated as a percentage of all sequences weighted by copy number. Imported from immuneACCESS, the table was reduced by TCRdb to in-frame sequences with V and J called. These copies leave out some clones; in studies compared against another copy, an unresolved V gene accounts for under half, and the cause of the remainder is not known. The D gene and trimming were derived from the DNA, and the V and J assignments and clone size from that table. The sample profile shows 95,000 to 100,000 clones; 86% of them were found once. The ten most abundant clones make up over 1.3% of the sample.

This specimen comes from a study of graft-versus-host responses after intestinal transplantation (dated by TCRdb to 2020 to 2022). Regarding the research as a whole: Multivisceral, liver-intestinal, or isolated intestinal transplants were received by the recipients. A cohort of roughly 25 intestinal transplant recipients, including one retransplant, was enrolled, and a few patients lacking pretransplant specimens were excluded. After intestinal transplantation, graft-versus-host and host-versus-graft alloreactive T cell clones in the graft, circulation and bone marrow were tracked using bulk TCR-beta CDR3 sequencing. A peak of at least 4% donor T cells among recipient peripheral blood mononuclear cells was the definition used for donor T cell macrochimerism. Anti-thymocyte globulin induction was given to all recipients, followed by maintenance tacrolimus and steroids for approximately 3 years. Alloreactive clones were identified by sequencing pre-transplant mixed lymphocyte reaction products and comparing them with unstimulated pre-transplant donor and recipient T cells. Rather than being sequenced by the commercial service, samples from three later patients were sequenced in-house on an Illumina MiSeq and processed with MiXCR.

What the research found in general, with its limitations: GvH clones were detected in recipient bone marrow, and some appeared earlier in ileal mucosa or blood, consistent with an intestinal mucosal origin. In the allografts of patients with donor T cell macrochimerism, GvH to HvG T cell clonal ratios were high. The conclusions were limited by the relatively low number and heterogeneity of the intestinal transplant patients. Early after transplant, peak levels of circulating GvH clones were found to be associated with declines in HvG clones.

Taken from the germline V gene (reference sequence), the CDR1 and CDR2 loops are LNHNV and YYDKDF. Including the terminal cysteine and phenylalanine, the CDR3 comprises 16 residues. Only the CDR3 DNA is retained, 48 bases long and in frame from the first base. The germline ends are 15 bases apart after V is trimmed by 1 base and J by 5 bases. Blood samples were collected up to 4 times in the first month after transplant and then at least monthly when available. The TCR sequence derives from a human patient who received an intestinal transplant, so some T cells may come from the graft donor. The sample consisted of PBMCs, taken 255 days after intestinal transplant. The chain joins TRBV15 to TRBJ2-1, with TRBD1 tentatively as D gene (6 bases match). CDR3 reads: CATSRGAGEGDNEQFF. In nucleotide form, the sequence is TGTGCCACCAGCAGAGGGGCAGGAGAGGGGGACAATGAGCAGTTCTTC.